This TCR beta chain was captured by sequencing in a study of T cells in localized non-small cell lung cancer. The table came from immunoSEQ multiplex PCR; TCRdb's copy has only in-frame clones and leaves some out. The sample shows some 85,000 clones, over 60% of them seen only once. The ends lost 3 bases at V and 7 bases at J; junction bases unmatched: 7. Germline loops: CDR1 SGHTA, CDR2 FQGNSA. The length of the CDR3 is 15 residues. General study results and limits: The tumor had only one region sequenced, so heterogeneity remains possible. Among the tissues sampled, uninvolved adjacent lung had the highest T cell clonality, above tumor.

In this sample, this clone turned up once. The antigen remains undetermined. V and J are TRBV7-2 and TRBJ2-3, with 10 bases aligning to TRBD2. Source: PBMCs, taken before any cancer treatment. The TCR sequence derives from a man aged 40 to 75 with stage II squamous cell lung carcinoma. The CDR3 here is CASSFRSGRANTQYF. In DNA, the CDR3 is TGTGCCAGCAGCTTTCGCAGCGGGAGGGCGAATACGCAGTATTTT. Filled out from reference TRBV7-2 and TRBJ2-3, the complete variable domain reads GAGVSQSPSNKVTEKGKDVELRCDPISGHTALYWYRQSLGQGLEFLIYFQGNSAPDKSGLPSDRFSAERTGGSVSTLTIQRTQQEDSAVYLCASSFRSGRANTQYFGPGTRLTVL.